One sample yielded the 4 T cell receptor beta chains listed below, sequenced in a study of immune reconstitution after stem cell transplant in scleroderma. Via MiXCR, TCRdb re-called the RT-PCR reads, giving one row per CDR3 protein. The data show under 2,500 distinct CDR3 sequences, less than 14% seen once. Sampling took place before or after autologous hematopoietic stem cell transplantation (not recorded which). The receptors come from a female donor with systemic sclerosis.

Only a few counts were recorded for this clonotype. The rearrangement joins TRBV2 to TRBJ2-7, with 7 nucleotides matching TRBD1. J gave up 0 bases and V 6 bases, and 2 bases lay outside the gene matches. CDR3 length: 13 amino acids. Germline CDR1 and CDR2: SNHLY and FYNNEI. CDR3 nucleotide sequence: TGTGCCAGCAGGGACAGGCACTCCTACGAGCAGTACTTC. Its translation: CASRDRHSYEQYF. Complete variable domain (other parts from reference TRBV2 and TRBJ2-7): EPEVTQTPSHQVTQMGQEVILRCVPISNHLYFYWYRQILGQKVEFLVSFYNNEISEKSEIFDDQFSVERPDGSNFTLKIRSTKLEDSAMYFCASRDRHSYEQYFGPGTRLTVT.

By frequency in the sample, this clonotype is medium-sized. The V call is TRBV10-2, the J call TRBJ2-7; 7 bases line up with TRBD1. The germline gives CDR1 WSHSY, CDR2 SAAADI. V shed 4 bases, J shed 2 bases, and the junction held 2 bases outside the gene matches. This CDR3 has 13 amino acids. CDR3: CASSATGPYEQYF. As DNA, the CDR3 is TGCGCCAGCAGTGCGACAGGGCCCTACGAGCAGTACTTC.

Within the sample, this clonotype is medium-sized. V gene TRBV20-1 combines with J gene TRBJ2-7; 9 bases fit TRBD1. V lost 2 bases to trimming and J lost 3 bases; unmatched junction nucleotides: 2. Germline assignment: CDR1 DFQATT and CDR2 SNEGSKA (reference sequence). This CDR3 has 13 amino acids. The CDR3 DNA follows: TGCAGTGCTAGACGGACAGGGGTCTACGAGCAGTACTTC. Its protein product is CSARRTGVYEQYF.

This clonotype appeared a few times. The chain combines TRBV20-1 with TRBJ1-2, with TRBD1 matching over 7 bases. This CDR3 spans 14 amino acids. Unmatched junction bases numbered 11, after V lost 6 bases and J lost 4 bases. Germline assignment: CDR1 DFQATT and CDR2 SNEGSKA (reference sequence). CDR3 sequence: CSAPEFPGGYGYTF. The CDR3 bases are TGCAGTGCCCCTGAGTTTCCAGGGGGCTATGGCTACACCTTC.